What follows are 8 T cell receptor beta chains derived from one specimen sequenced in a study of neurological immune-mediated disorders (dated by TCRdb to 2018 to 2020). The intended sense of this specimen's time point label: longitudinal time-point 1 (baseline). Library construction relied on 5' RACE. TCRdb names Illumina HiSeq 2500 as the instrument used. In-frame beta chains were kept once TCRdb had trimmed the public reads at Q25 with fastp and called clones with MiXCR. Rows with a matching CDR3 protein are joined into one entry that keeps the most common DNA and genes. The sample includes some 54,000 distinct CDR3 sequences, with roughly 10% observed a single time. Less than 8.5% of the sample is held by the ten biggest clonotypes. Sample: PBMCs. These receptors were taken from a male donor with HTLV-1-associated myelopathy (HAM/TSP).

This clonotype was seen at least ten times. The chain uses TRBV5-1 and TRBJ2-1, with TRBD1 identical over 10 bases. There are 19 residues in the CDR3. CDR1 SGHRS and CDR2 YFSETQ come from the germline V gene. V trimming: 5 bases; J trimming: 5 bases; junction bases outside the gene matches: 19. CDR3 sequence: CASRHNQLDRGQGHNEQFF. In nucleotides, the CDR3 is TGCGCCAGCAGACACAACCAATTAGACAGGGGGCAAGGTCACAATGAGCAGTTCTTC.

As for this clonotype: At one end the junction does not follow the germline gene, possibly because of a read error. J is TRBJ2-3 and V is TRBV5-1; the match to TRBD2 covers 10 bases. The CDR3 is made up of 15 amino acids. Germline V CDR1 and CDR2: SGHRS, YFSETQ. Here the CDR3 reads CTSRLAGAPADTQYF. The CDR3, as DNA: TGCACCAGCAGGCTAGCGGGGGCGCCGGCAGATACGCAGTATTTT.

Points on this clonotype: Possible read error: a much larger clone is one base away. CDR3 protein: CASSIIGATNAKLFF. The CDR3 nucleotides are TGTGCCAGTAGTATTATCGGTGCAACTAATGCAAAACTGTTTTTT. The V gene is TRBV19, the J gene TRBJ1-4, with unresolved D. In germline, CDR1 is LNHDA, CDR2 SQIVND (reference sequence). CDR3 length: 15 residues.

This clonotype occurred many times. The J gene is TRBJ1-2, the V gene TRBV4-1; 7 bases align to TRBD1. Germline V gene sequence: CDR1 MGHRA, CDR2 YSYEKL. The CDR3 spans 18 residues. The V and J ends lost 4 bases and 3 bases, in that order; junction bases with no gene match: 17. CDR3 bases: TGCGCCAGCAGCCTGTTACCGCCCCCGGGACAGACCGACTATGGCTACACCTTC. It codes for CASSLLPPPGQTDYGYTF.

This clonotype was picked up a small number of times. The genes are TRBV2 and TRBJ1-1; possibly TRBD1 for D (5 bases). V was shortened by 10 bases and J by 4 bases, with 10 bases between the two germline ends. This CDR3 has 11 amino acids. Germline V CDR1 and CDR2: SNHLY, FYNNEI. CDR3: CANPGGTEAFF. The CDR3 DNA reads TGTGCCAACCCGGGGGGCACTGAAGCTTTCTTT.

In this sample, this clonotype turned up many times. The rearrangement links TRBV3-1 to TRBJ2-7, with D possibly being TRBD2 (6 bases). This CDR3 comprises 14 residues. Germline V gene data show CDR1 as LGHDT and CDR2 as YNNKEL (reference sequence). V lost 3 bases and J lost 5, with 14 bases in between. CDR3 DNA sequence: TGTGCCAGCAGCCATCTCCCGGGAGCAGACGAGCAGTACTTC. It yields the protein CASSHLPGADEQYF.

This clonotype was counted at least ten times. The chain combines TRBV6-6 with TRBJ1-3, with D tentatively TRBD1 (5 bases). The V and J ends lost 5 bases and 1 base respectively, with 12 bases between them. CDR3 length: 15 residues. The germline CDR1 and CDR2 sequences are MNHNY and SVGAGI (reference sequence). The CDR3 here is CASSETGLSGNTIYF. In DNA, the CDR3 is TGTGCCAGCAGTGAAACAGGCCTTTCTGGAAACACCATATATTTT.

This clonotype was seen at least ten times. V gene TRBV20-1 combines with J gene TRBJ2-3; TRBD2 might be the D (6 bases). The ends were cut back, 6 bases at V and 4 bases at J, with 11 bases in the middle. Germline values: CDR1 DFQATT, CDR2 SNEGSKA (reference sequence). The CDR3 spans 12 residues. The chain's CDR3 is CSAGGFADTQYF. CDR3 sequence (DNA): TGCAGTGCGGGGGGTTTTGCAGATACGCAGTATTTT.